The 16 T cell receptor beta chains given below trace back to one sample, sequenced in a study of blood T cell repertoires in COVID-19 (dated by TCRdb to 2019 to 2021). The library relied on the immunoSEQ multiplex PCR assay. Not all clones reach the TCRdb copy of this immuneACCESS table, which keeps in-frame sequences only. Checked studies attribute under half of the gap to unresolved V genes and leave the rest unexplained. In all, the sample holds approximately 240,000 clones, and approximately 82% of those were seen once. About 5.3% of the sample rests with the top ten. The sequenced sample consisted of peripheral blood. The receptor set was obtained from a woman older than 75 with active or convalescent COVID-19.

This clone was seen just once. The J gene is TRBJ2-1, the V gene TRBV19; 11 bases match TRBD1. This CDR3 spans 16 amino acids. V lost 6 bases and J lost 3; bases outside the gene matches: 7. CDR1 is LNHDA and CDR2 is SQIVND in the germline V gene (reference sequence). In nucleotides, the CDR3 is TGTGCCAGTAGCCATTCCGGGACAGGGGGCTACAATGAGCAGTTCTTC. Its protein product is CASSHSGTGGYNEQFF.

This chain's CDR3 is CASRNYERVRELFF. CDR3 coding DNA: TGTGCCAGCAGGAACTACGAGCGGGTACGAGAACTGTTTTTT. J is TRBJ1-4 and V is TRBV28; D remains unclear. The CDR3 loop spans 14 amino acids. Germline CDR1 reads MDHEN; CDR2 reads SYDVKM. V dropped 6 bases and J dropped 12 bases, with 20 bases sitting between them.

Comment on this clone: This CDR3 is also generated by other DNA sequences in the sample. The genes are TRBV18 and TRBJ2-5; no clear D. The V end lost 2 bases, the J end lost 2 bases, and 3 bases lay between the germline ends. CDR3 length: 12 amino acids. The germline gives CDR1 KGHSH, CDR2 LQKENI. The CDR3 region has the DNA TGTGCCAGCTCACCAACACAAGAGACCCAGTACTTC. Its translation: CASSPTQETQYF.

The V gene is TRBV7-9, the J gene TRBJ1-3; D gene unclear. The CDR3 is made up of 17 amino acids. V lost 5 bases and J lost 0, with 17 bases in between. Germline values: CDR1 SEHNR, CDR2 FQNEAQ (reference sequence). This CDR3 is CASSPVKGYSSGNTIYF. The CDR3 DNA reads TGTGCCAGCAGCCCCGTCAAAGGATACAGCTCTGGAAACACCATATATTTT.

The genes are TRBV5-5 and TRBJ1-2; 8 nucleotides agree with TRBD1. The CDR3 covers 14 residues. J gave up 8 bases and V 3 bases, and 9 bases lay outside the gene matches. Germline values: CDR1 SGHKS, CDR2 YYEKEE (reference sequence). The CDR3: CASSSRDRLEGYTF. The CDR3 DNA reads TGTGCCAGCAGCTCCCGGGACAGGTTAGAGGGCTACACCTTC.

The chain uses TRBV5-1 and TRBJ2-1; D possibly corresponds to TRBD1 (6 bases). The CDR3 contains 14 residues. V was pared by 2 bases and J by 4 bases, with 10 bases between. CDR1 is SGHRS and CDR2 is YFSETQ in the germline V gene. The CDR3 loop reads CASSLEQGYNEQFF. In nucleotides, the CDR3 is TGCGCCAGCAGCTTAGAACAGGGTTACAATGAGCAGTTCTTC.

The chain recombines TRBV19 with TRBJ1-1, with D possibly being TRBD1 (5 bases). Trimming took off 2 bases at V and 0 bases at J, with 16 bases between the two ends. CDR3 length: 17 amino acids. Germline V gene data show CDR1 as LNHDA and CDR2 as SQIVND (reference sequence). The CDR3 bases are TGTGCCAGTAGTATACGGGGGGACGGGAAATTGAACACTGAAGCTTTCTTT. As protein: CASSIRGDGKLNTEAFF.

The chain is built from TRBV7-7 and TRBJ2-2; possible D gene TRBD1, 5 bases. The V and J ends lost 2 bases and 5 bases respectively, with 12 bases between them. CDR3 size: 15 residues. CDR1 and CDR2 (germline): SSHAT, FNYEAQ (reference sequence). CDR3 residues: CASSLRQGITGELFF. The CDR3 region has the DNA TGTGCCAGCAGCTTACGGCAGGGTATAACCGGGGAGCTGTTTTTT. Drawing the rest from reference TRBV7-7 and TRBJ2-2, the complete variable domain is GAGVSQSPRYKVTKRGQDVTLRCDPISSHATLYWYQQALGQGPEFLTYFNYEAQPDKSGLPSDRFSAERPEGSISTLTIQRTEQRDSAMYRCASSLRQGITGELFFGEGSRLTVL.

The chain's CDR3 is CASSFRQGGYTF. The CDR3 DNA reads TGTGCCAGCAGCTTCAGACAGGGCGGCTACACCTTC. The chain uses TRBV13 and TRBJ1-2, with 7 bases matching TRBD1. V was clipped by 3 bases and J by 8 bases; unmatched bases: 3. The CDR3 runs 12 residues. Germline V gene lookup returns CDR1 PRHDT and CDR2 FYEKMQ (reference sequence).

The chain uses TRBV28 and TRBJ1-3; D unresolved. Trimming took off 7 bases at V and 2 bases at J, with 15 bases between the two ends. The germline V gene encodes CDR1 MDHEN and CDR2 SYDVKM. The CDR3 has 15 amino acids. The CDR3 protein is CASIAGTRTGNTIYF. CDR3 nucleotides: TGTGCCAGCATCGCCGGAACCAGGACTGGAAACACCATATATTTT.

The V and J genes are TRBV5-1 and TRBJ2-6; TRBD2 agrees at 11 bases. The ends lost 4 bases at V and 2 bases at J; junction bases unmatched: 5. Germline loops: CDR1 SGHRS, CDR2 YFSETQ. The CDR3 contains 17 residues. This chain's CDR3 is CASSNSGRAPGANVLTF. The CDR3 DNA is TGCGCCAGCAGCAATAGCGGGAGGGCCCCTGGGGCCAACGTCCTGACTTTC.

The chain carries TRBV6-5 and TRBJ1-3; D is perhaps TRBD1 (5 bases). With 5 bases removed from V and 0 bases from J, the gap between germline ends came to 11 bases. Germline loops: CDR1 MNHEY, CDR2 SVGAGI. The CDR3 extends over 15 amino acids. The CDR3 DNA is TGTGCCAGCAGTCGGGGACTTAGCTCTGGAAACACCATATATTTT. Translation: CASSRGLSSGNTIYF.

This clone came up once. This chain uses TRBV4-2 with TRBJ2-1; 14 bases are a match to TRBD2. This CDR3 has 19 amino acids. The J segment lost 8 bases and the V segment lost 3 bases, leaving 15 bases of the junction unmatched. Looked up from germline, CDR1 is LGHNA and CDR2 is YNFKEQ. Here the CDR3 DNA reads TGTGCCAGCAGCCACAGACTAGCGGGAGGGCCGCCTTCGTTGGATGAGCAGTTCTTC. It encodes CASSHRLAGGPPSLDEQFF.

The rearrangement uses TRBV9 and TRBJ1-3; D call uncertain. Germline CDR1 is SGDLS and CDR2 is YYNGEE. Trimming took 0 bases from V and 0 from J, leaving 10 bases between them. CDR3 length: 16 amino acids. The CDR3 region has the DNA TGTGCCAGCAGCGTAGGCCAGGTCATCTCTGGAAACACCATATATTTT. Protein: CASSVGQVISGNTIYF.

This clone was observed a single time. The chain joins TRBV6-1 to TRBJ2-5; D is undetermined. Germline loops: CDR1 MNHNS, CDR2 SASEGT. Trimming took off 2 bases at V and 5 bases at J, with 12 bases between the two ends. This CDR3 is 14 amino acids long. The chain's CDR3 is CASSERRGIETQYF. The CDR3 DNA is TGTGCCAGCAGTGAACGCCGCGGTATCGAGACCCAGTACTTC.

CDR3 in amino acids: CASRGETGANVLTF. For the CDR3, the DNA is TGTGCCAGCCGGGGGGAAACTGGGGCCAACGTCCTGACTTTC. This chain connects TRBV27 to TRBJ2-6; 7 positions match TRBD2. Germline CDR1 reads MNHEY; CDR2 reads SMNVEV (reference sequence). With 8 bases clipped from V and 2 bases from J, the junction kept 3 bases outside the gene matches. This CDR3 is 14 amino acids long. Full variable domain (outside the CDR3, taken from reference TRBV27 and TRBJ2-6): EAQVTQNPRYLITVTGKKLTVTCSQNMNHEYMSWYRQDPGLGLRQIYYSMNVEVTDKGDVPEGYKVSRKEKRNFPLILESPSPNQTSLYFCASRGETGANVLTFGAGSRLTVL.